This T cell receptor (beta chain) derives from a study of identical twins. General study findings and limits: With monozygotic twins, out-of-frame TCR alpha sharing exceeded what models estimated. Findings depended on cross-sectional statistics rather than tracking the same donors.

At least ten counts were recorded for this clonotype. What it binds is not known. Carrying unique molecular identifiers, the cDNA also gained a universal primer site through template switching. One entry per CDR3 protein, called by TCRdb with MiXCR from the 5' RACE reads. Found here are nearly 250,000 distinct CDR3 sequences, about 7.3% of them singletons; the top ten hold approximately 3.7%. The same specimen was also included in a second study, on yellow fever vaccine responses in identical twins.

The origin of this receptor is a woman younger than 30 in good health. What was sequenced was memory (CD45RO+) T cells sorted from blood.

The CDR3 coding sequence is TGTGCCAGCAGCCCCCGGGGGACGGAAAAGGATACGCAGTATTTT. Protein sequence: CASSPRGTEKDTQYF. The V and J genes are TRBV7-2 and TRBJ2-3; possible D gene TRBD2, 6 bases. Germline loops: CDR1 SGHTA, CDR2 FQGNSA. The CDR3 extends over 15 amino acids. V lost 5 bases and J lost 6, with 18 bases in between. Together with reference TRBV7-2 and TRBJ2-3, the CDR3 gives the full variable domain: GAGVSQSPSNKVTEKGKDVELRCDPISGHTALYWYRQSLGQGLEFLIYFQGNSAPDKSGLPSDRFSAERTGGSVSTLTIQRTQQEDSAVYLCASSPRGTEKDTQYFGPGTRLTVL.